This T cell receptor beta chain was sequenced for a study of T cells and Merkel cell carcinoma outcomes. Notes on the study in general: Merkel cell carcinoma outcomes were reportedly predicted by repertoire and T-cell density.

Profiled with immunoSEQ multiplex PCR; TCRdb holds only in-frame clones, not every one. The sample carries around 1,500 clones, 86% recorded once. The table lists this clone with a count of one. Its antigen is unknown. Losses at the gene ends were 4 bases for V and 5 bases for J; bases not matched to a gene: 6. The CDR3 loop spans 15 amino acids. In germline, CDR1 is SGHRS, CDR2 YFSETQ. This receptor was identified in a human donor with Merkel cell carcinoma. Sequencing was performed on tumor tissue from Merkel cell carcinoma. The genes are TRBV5-1 and TRBJ1-4; 9 nucleotides match TRBD1. CDR3 sequence: CASSPAGTGNEKLFF. The CDR3 bases are TGCGCCAGCAGCCCTGCCGGGACAGGGAATGAAAAACTGTTTTTT. Full variable domain (outside the CDR3, taken from reference TRBV5-1 and TRBJ1-4): KAGVTQTPRYLIKTRGQQVTLSCSPISGHRSVSWYQQTPGQGLQFLFEYFSETQRNKGNFPGRFSGRQFSNSRSEMNVSTLELGDSALYLCASSPAGTGNEKLFFGSGTQLSVL.